Below, one T cell receptor (beta chain) is given with its context. What it binds is unknown. The data stem from a study of cytomegalovirus exposure and HLA in healthy donors. Overall study findings and caveats: The authors considered a cluster of highly shared sequence variants likely to be a sequencing artifact. The authors listed approximately 150 TCR beta chains as cytomegalovirus-associated.

Germline V gene lookup returns CDR1 SGHVS and CDR2 FNYEAQ. This CDR3 is 16 amino acids long. With V trimmed by 3 bases and J by 4 bases, 5 bases remained unmatched. PCR involved 60 Vbeta and 13 Jbeta primers. Method: immunoSEQ multiplex PCR; TCRdb's copy keeps in-frame clones and lacks some. The sample has 150,000 or so clones, 60% to 85% seen once. Unrecorded immune exposures were likely, despite nominal health at sampling. This chain uses TRBV7-6 with TRBJ2-5, with 13 bases identical to TRBD2. Material for sequencing was PBMCs. The receptor comes from a woman aged 40 to 49 in good health and CMV-seronegative. CDR3 sequence (DNA): TGTGCCAGCAGCTTGCAGACTAGCGGGAGGATAGAGACCCAGTACTTC. The encoded protein is CASSLQTSGRIETQYF.